The rows below give T cell receptor beta chains drawn from one sample of a study of low-dose radiotherapy and immunotherapy resistance in tumors. TCRdb reanalysed the reads using MiXCR and keeps one entry per CDR3 protein. Here the sample spans 95,000 to 100,000 distinct CDR3 sequences, around 20% being singletons. Sequencing used PBMCs, obtained after low-dose radiotherapy plus immunotherapy. The receptor source for this set is a male donor with prostate cancer. Each CDR3 is given with its conserved first and last residue. A D gene is named only where the DNA matches it firmly. Part of the rows lack a size; the others show once, few, many or a class for expanded clones.

TRBV24-1	many	TRBD2	TRBJ2-5	CATSDFPSAGEQETQYF	TGTGCCACCAGTGATTTCCCCTCAGCGGGGGAGCAAGAGACCCAGTACTTC
TRBV12-5	many	TRBD2	TRBJ2-1	CASGLSSGDSYNEQFF	TGTGCTAGTGGTTTGTCCAGCGGGGACTCCTACAATGAGCAGTTCTTC
TRBV30	many	.	TRBJ2-3	CAWSVLTSTDTQYF	TGTGCCTGGAGTGTACTTACCTCCACAGATACGCAGTATTTT
TRBV12-3/TRBV12-4	many	TRBD2	TRBJ2-5	CASSLLAGGLQETQYF	TGTGCCAGCAGTCTCCTAGCGGGGGGGCTGCAAGAGACCCAGTACTTC
TRBV15	.	.	TRBJ2-7	CATSRERAFPRAYEQYF	TGTGCCACCAGCAGAGAGAGAGCGTTTCCCCGCGCCTACGAGCAGTACTTC
TRBV27	.	.	TRBJ2-1	CASSPLREPNEQFF	TGTGCCAGCAGCCCTCTGCGGGAACCCAATGAGCAGTTCTTC
TRBV2	many	.	TRBJ2-7	CASHPWRGYEQYF	TGTGCCAGCCATCCTTGGAGAGGCTACGAGCAGTACTTC
TRBV5-4	many	TRBD2	TRBJ2-3	CASSLAGGGGALDTQYF	TGTGCCAGCAGCTTGGCGGGTGGCGGGGGGGCGTTAGATACGCAGTATTTT
TRBV21-1	.	.	TRBJ2-3	CASSKARLAGGQDTQYF	TGTGCCAGCAGCAAAGCTCGGCTAGCGGGGGGGCAAGATACGCAGTATTTT
TRBV6-5	many	TRBD1	TRBJ1-1	CASSDRDRGSTEAFF	TGTGCCAGCAGTGACCGGGACAGGGGGAGCACTGAAGCTTTCTTT
TRBV21-1	many	.	TRBJ2-7	CASSNFRQPTYEQYF	TGTGCCAGCAGCAACTTCCGACAGCCAACCTACGAGCAGTACTTC
TRBV6-2/TRBV6-3	.	.	TRBJ1-4	CASRHRARGGTNEKLFF	TGTGCCAGCAGGCACAGGGCCCGTGGAGGAACTAATGAAAAACTGTTTTTT
TRBV3-1	many	.	TRBJ1-4	CASSQVQDEKLFF	TGTGCCAGCAGCCAGGTCCAGGATGAAAAACTGTTTTTT
TRBV29-1	many	.	TRBJ1-1	CSVIQGNTEAFF	TGCAGCGTAATTCAGGGGAACACTGAAGCTTTCTTT
TRBV5-5	many	.	TRBJ1-1	CASSKPGVAEAFF	TGTGCCAGCAGCAAGCCCGGAGTGGCTGAAGCTTTCTTT
TRBV14	.	.	TRBJ2-1	CASSRRSGQSSYNEQFF	TGTGCCAGCAGCCGGCGGTCAGGACAGAGCTCCTACAATGAGCAGTTCTTC
TRBV20-1	many	.	TRBJ2-7	CSVSEGLYYEQYF	TGCAGTGTCTCGGAAGGGCTCTACTACGAGCAGTACTTC
TRBV20-1	.	TRBD1	TRBJ1-2	CSARDPGTGDGYTF	TGCAGTGCTAGAGATCCCGGGACAGGGGATGGCTACACCTTC
TRBV11-3	many	.	TRBJ2-7	CASSLDSYGEQYF	TGTGCCAGCAGCTTAGATTCTTATGGCGAGCAGTACTTC
TRBV20-1	many	TRBD1	TRBJ1-5	CSARESGEGTGLGSNQPQHF	TGCAGTGCTAGAGAGTCGGGCGAAGGGACAGGACTGGGGAGCAATCAGCCCCAGCATTTT
TRBV3-1	many	.	TRBJ2-3	CASSQGGGQGTDTQYF	TGTGCCAGCAGCCAAGGGGGGGGACAGGGCACAGATACGCAGTATTTT
TRBV6-5	few	.	TRBJ1-5	CASKRGLNQPQHF	TGTGCCAGCAAGCGAGGGTTGAATCAGCCCCAGCATTTT
TRBV5-1	many	TRBD1	TRBJ2-4	CASSLEGGLANIQYF	TGCGCCAGCAGCTTGGAAGGGGGCCTCGCAAACATTCAGTACTTC
TRBV11-2	many	TRBD2	TRBJ2-2	CASSLTGLAGGSPGELFF	TGTGCCAGCAGCCTAACGGGACTAGCGGGGGGGTCCCCCGGGGAGCTGTTTTTT
TRBV29-1	.	.	TRBJ2-5	CSVGQGRETQYF	TGCAGCGTTGGTCAGGGGAGGGAGACCCAGTACTTC
TRBV6-6	.	TRBD2	TRBJ2-2	CASRAGTTNTGELFF	TGTGCCAGCAGAGCCGGGACTACGAACACCGGGGAGCTGTTTTTT
TRBV4-3	.	TRBD1	TRBJ1-1	CASSQRDSMNTEAFF	TGCGCCAGCAGCCAGCGGGACAGCATGAACACTGAAGCTTTCTTT
TRBV27	.	.	TRBJ1-2	CASSGTCNYGYTF	TGTGCCAGTTCGGGGACATGCAACTATGGCTACACCTTC
TRBV6-1	many	TRBD2	TRBJ2-5	CASILFAGVRETQYF	TGTGCCAGCATCCTCTTTGCGGGGGTGAGGGAGACCCAGTACTTC
TRBV5-1	.	.	TRBJ2-5	CASSLQGLETQYF	TGCGCCAGCAGCTTGCAGGGGTTGGAGACCCAGTACTTC
TRBV5-1	many	.	TRBJ2-1	CASRLTTYNEQFF	TGCGCCAGCAGATTGACAACCTACAATGAGCAGTTCTTC
TRBV6-1	many	TRBD2	TRBJ2-3	CASNRAGGSTDTQYF	TGTGCCAGCAATCGGGCGGGGGGCAGCACAGATACGCAGTATTTT
TRBV30	many	.	TRBJ1-4	CAWRKAGNEKLFF	TGTGCCTGGAGAAAGGCAGGCAATGAAAAACTGTTTTTT
TRBV20-1	many	TRBD1	TRBJ1-5	CSAKTGDQPQHF	TGCAGTGCTAAGACAGGGGATCAGCCCCAGCATTTT
TRBV27	few	.	TRBJ2-1	CASTPGRVPGLSFNEQFF	TGTGCCAGCACCCCCGGCCGGGTTCCGGGGCTATCGTTCAATGAGCAGTTCTTC